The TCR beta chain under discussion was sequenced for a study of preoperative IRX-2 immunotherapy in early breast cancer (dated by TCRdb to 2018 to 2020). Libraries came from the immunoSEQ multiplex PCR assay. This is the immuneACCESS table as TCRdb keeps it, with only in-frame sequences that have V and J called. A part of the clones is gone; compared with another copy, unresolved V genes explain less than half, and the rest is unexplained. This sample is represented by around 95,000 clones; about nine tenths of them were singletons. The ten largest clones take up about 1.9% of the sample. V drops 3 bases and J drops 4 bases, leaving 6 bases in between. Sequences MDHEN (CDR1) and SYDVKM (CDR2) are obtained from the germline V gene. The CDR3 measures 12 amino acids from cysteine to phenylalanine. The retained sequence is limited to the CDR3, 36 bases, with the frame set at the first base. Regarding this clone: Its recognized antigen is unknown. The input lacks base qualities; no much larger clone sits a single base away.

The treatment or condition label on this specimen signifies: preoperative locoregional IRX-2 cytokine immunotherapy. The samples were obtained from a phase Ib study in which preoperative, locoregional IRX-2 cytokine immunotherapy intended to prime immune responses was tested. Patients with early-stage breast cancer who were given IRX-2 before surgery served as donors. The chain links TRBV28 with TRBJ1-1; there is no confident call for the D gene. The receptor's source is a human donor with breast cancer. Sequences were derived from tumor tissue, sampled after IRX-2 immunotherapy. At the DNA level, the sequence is TGTGCCAGCAGTTTCCCAGGCACTGAAGCTTTCTTT. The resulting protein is CASSFPGTEAFF.